This paragraph reports one T cell receptor (beta chain). The sample originates from a study of blood T cell repertoires in COVID-19. Study context: T cells, B-cell-depleted T cells, or PBMCs supplied cDNA or gDNA.

The V and J ends lost 5 bases and 9 bases respectively, with 14 bases between them. The CDR3 spans 13 residues. Germline V gene lookup returns CDR1 SGHTA and CDR2 FQGNSA. Methods used by the authors: For nucleated cells, counts were estimated from reference gene primer amplification. Some clones are missing from TCRdb's copy, which holds only in-frame ones; the method was immunoSEQ multiplex PCR. That table supplies the V and J calls and clone size; D and trimming were determined from the DNA. The profile shows 100,000 to 120,000 clones, 65% to 90% of them singletons. The chain recombines TRBV7-2 with TRBJ2-1; possibly TRBD1 for D (6 bases). This TCR derives from an elderly man with acute or convalescent COVID-19. The sample consisted of peripheral blood. CDR3 DNA: TGTGCCAGCAGCATTCTAGACAGGTTTGAGCAGTTCTTC. Its translation: CASSILDRFEQFF.